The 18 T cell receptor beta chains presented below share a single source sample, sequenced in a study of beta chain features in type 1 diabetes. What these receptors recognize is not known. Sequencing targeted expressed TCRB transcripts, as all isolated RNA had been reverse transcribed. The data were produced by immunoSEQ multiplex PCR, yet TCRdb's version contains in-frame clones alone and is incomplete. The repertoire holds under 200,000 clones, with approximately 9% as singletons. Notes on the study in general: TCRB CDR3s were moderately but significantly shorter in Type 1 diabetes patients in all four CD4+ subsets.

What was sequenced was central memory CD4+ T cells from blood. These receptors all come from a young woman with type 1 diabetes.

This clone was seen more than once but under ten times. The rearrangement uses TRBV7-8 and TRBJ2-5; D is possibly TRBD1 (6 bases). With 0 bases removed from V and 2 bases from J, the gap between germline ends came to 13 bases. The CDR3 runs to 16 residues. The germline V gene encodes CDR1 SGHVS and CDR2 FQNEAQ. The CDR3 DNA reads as TGTGCCAGCAGCTTAGCGGGCAGGGGTCATCAAGAGACCCAGTACTTC. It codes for CASSLAGRGHQETQYF.

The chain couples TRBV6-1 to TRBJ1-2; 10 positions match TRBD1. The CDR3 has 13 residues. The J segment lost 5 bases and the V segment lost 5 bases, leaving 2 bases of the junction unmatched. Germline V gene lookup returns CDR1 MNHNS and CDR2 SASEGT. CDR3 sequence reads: CASSPDRGYGYTF. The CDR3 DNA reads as TGTGCCAGCAGTCCGGACAGGGGGTATGGCTACACCTTC.

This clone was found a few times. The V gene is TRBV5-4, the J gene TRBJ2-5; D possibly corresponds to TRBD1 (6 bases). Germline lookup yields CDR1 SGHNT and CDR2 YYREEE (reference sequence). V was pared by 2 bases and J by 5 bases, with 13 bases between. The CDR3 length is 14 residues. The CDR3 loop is CASSFAGASETQYF. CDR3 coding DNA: TGTGCCAGCAGCTTTGCAGGGGCAAGCGAGACCCAGTACTTC.

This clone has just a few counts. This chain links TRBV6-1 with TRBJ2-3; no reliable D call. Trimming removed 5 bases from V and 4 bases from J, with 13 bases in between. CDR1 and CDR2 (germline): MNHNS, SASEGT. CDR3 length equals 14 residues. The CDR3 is CASSSWAVSDTQYF. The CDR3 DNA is TGTGCCAGCAGTTCATGGGCAGTCTCAGATACGCAGTATTTT.

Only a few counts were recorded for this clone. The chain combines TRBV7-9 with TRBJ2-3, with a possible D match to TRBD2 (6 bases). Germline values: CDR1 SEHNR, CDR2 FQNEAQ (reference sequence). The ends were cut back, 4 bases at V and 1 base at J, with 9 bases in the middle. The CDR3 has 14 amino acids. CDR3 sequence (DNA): TGTGCCAGCAGCTCGGGGGTCCGCACAGATACGCAGTATTTT. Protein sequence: CASSSGVRTDTQYF.

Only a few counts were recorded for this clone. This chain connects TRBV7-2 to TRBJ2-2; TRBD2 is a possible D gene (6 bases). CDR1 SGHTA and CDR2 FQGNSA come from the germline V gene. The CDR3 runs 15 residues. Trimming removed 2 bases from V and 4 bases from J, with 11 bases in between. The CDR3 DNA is TGTGCCAGCAGCTTAAGGAGGGACGTCACCGGGGAGCTGTTTTTT. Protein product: CASSLRRDVTGELFF.

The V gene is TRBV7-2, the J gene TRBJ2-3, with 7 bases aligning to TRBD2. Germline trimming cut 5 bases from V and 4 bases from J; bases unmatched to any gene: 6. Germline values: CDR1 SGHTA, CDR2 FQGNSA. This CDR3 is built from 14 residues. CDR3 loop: CASSLGTTPDTQYF. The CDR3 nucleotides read TGTGCCAGCAGCCTGGGGACTACCCCAGATACGCAGTATTTT.

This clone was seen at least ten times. The CDR3 DNA follows: TGCAGCGTTGGGGAATCAGCGGGCTTTAATCAGCCCCAGCATTTT. This encodes CSVGESAGFNQPQHF. V gene TRBV29-1 combines with J gene TRBJ1-5; D call uncertain. Germline assignment: CDR1 SQVTM and CDR2 ANQGSEA. Trimming cost V 4 bases and J 4 bases, with 17 bases left between them. The length of the CDR3 is 15 residues. The complete variable domain, with remaining parts taken from reference TRBV29-1 and TRBJ1-5, reads SAVISQKPSRDICQRGTSLTIQCQVDSQVTMMFWYRQQPGQSLTLIATANQGSEATYESGFVIDKFPISRPNLTFSTLTVSNMSPEDSSIYLCSVGESAGFNQPQHFGDGTRLSIL.

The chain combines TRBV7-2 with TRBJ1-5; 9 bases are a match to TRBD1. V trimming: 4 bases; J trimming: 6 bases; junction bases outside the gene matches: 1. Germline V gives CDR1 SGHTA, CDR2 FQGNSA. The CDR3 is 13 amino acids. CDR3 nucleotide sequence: TGTGCCAGCAGCTCGGACAGGGGTCAGCCCCAGCATTTT. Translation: CASSSDRGQPQHF.

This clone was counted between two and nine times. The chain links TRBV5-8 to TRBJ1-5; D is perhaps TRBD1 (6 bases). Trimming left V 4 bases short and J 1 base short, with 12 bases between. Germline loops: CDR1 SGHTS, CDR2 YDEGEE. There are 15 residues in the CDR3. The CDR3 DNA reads TGTGCCAGCAGCCAAGGACAGAGAAGCAATCAGCCCCAGCATTTT. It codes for CASSQGQRSNQPQHF.

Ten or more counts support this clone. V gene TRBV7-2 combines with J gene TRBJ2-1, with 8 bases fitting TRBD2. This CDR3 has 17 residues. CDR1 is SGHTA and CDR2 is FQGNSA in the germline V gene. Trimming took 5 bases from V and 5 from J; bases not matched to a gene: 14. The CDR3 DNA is TGTGCCAGCAGCGCAAGATCGGGACTAGTGATGCACAATGAGCAGTTCTTC. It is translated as CASSARSGLVMHNEQFF.

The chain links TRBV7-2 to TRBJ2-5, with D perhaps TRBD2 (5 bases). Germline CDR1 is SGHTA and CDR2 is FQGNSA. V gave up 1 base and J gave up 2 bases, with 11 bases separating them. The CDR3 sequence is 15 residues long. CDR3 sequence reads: CASSLGTREQETQYF. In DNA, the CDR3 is TGTGCCAGCAGCTTAGGTACCCGGGAACAAGAGACCCAGTACTTC.

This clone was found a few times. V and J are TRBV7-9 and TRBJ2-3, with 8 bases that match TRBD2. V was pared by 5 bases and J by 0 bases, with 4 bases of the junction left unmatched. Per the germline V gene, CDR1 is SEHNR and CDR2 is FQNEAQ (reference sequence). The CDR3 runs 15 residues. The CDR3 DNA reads TGTGCCAGCAGCGCTAGCGGGCCTAGCACAGATACGCAGTATTTT. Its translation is CASSASGPSTDTQYF. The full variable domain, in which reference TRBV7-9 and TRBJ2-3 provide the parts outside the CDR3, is DTGVSQNPRHKITKRGQNVTFRCDPISEHNRLYWYRQTLGQGPEFLTYFQNEAQLEKSRLLSDRFSAERPKGSFSTLEIQRTEQGDSAMYLCASSASGPSTDTQYFGPGTRLTVL.

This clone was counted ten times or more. The CDR3 region is CASSTMYQETQYF. Here the CDR3 DNA reads TGTGCCAGCTCGACTATGTACCAAGAGACCCAGTACTTC. The chain links TRBV14 to TRBJ2-5; tentative D call: TRBD2 (5 bases). The length of the CDR3 is 13 residues. CDR1 is SGHDN and CDR2 is FVKESK in the germline V gene. Deletions cut 8 bases from V and 0 bases from J, with 10 bases between.

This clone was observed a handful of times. This CDR3 is CASSLSGQGNYGYTF. In nucleotides, the CDR3 is TGTGCCAGCAGTTTAAGCGGGCAGGGTAACTATGGCTACACCTTC. The V call is TRBV27, the J call TRBJ1-2; D may be TRBD1 (5 bases). From germline, CDR1 is MNHEY and CDR2 SMNVEV (reference sequence). CDR3 length: 15 amino acids. With 2 bases removed from V and 1 base from J, the gap between germline ends came to 11 bases.

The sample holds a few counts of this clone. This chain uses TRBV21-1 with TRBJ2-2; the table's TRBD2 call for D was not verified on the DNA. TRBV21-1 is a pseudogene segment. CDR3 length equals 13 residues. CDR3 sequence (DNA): TGTGCCAGCACGGGGGGGGCCGTCGGGGAGCTGTTTTTT. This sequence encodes CASTGGAVGELFF.

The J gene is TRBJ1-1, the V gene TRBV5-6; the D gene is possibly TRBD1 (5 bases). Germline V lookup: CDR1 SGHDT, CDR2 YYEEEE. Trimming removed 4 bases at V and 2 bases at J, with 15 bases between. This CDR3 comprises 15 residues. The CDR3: CASSPVGGLNTEAFF. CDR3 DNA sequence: TGTGCCAGCAGCCCCGTGGGGGGTTTAAACACTGAAGCTTTCTTT.

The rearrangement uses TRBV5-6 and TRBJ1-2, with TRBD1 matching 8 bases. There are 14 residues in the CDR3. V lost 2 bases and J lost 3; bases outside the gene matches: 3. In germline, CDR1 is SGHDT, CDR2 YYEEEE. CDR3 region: CASSFLDRDYGYTF. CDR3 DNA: TGTGCCAGCAGCTTTTTGGACAGGGACTATGGCTACACCTTC.